These T cell receptor beta chains were read from a single sample in a study of control samples from healthy donors and cancer patients. Profiling relied on immunoSEQ multiplex PCR, and the TCRdb table lists in-frame clones only, not all of them. The repertoire table contains about 210,000 clones. The sample taken for sequencing was blood. Every receptor here comes from a woman aged 30 to 39 in good health. The conserved cysteine and the conserved F or W are not part of the CDR3 here. Each record gives: V gene, CDR3 protein.

TRBV6-1,ASSEIQLDGYT
TRBV4-3,ASSQRDGEEISGANVLT
TRBV6-5,ASSSQGTGANVLT
TRBV29-1,SVVRGPGELF
TRBV11-2,ASSSLLAGGVKTQY
TRBV29-1,SVEGIRVTDTQY
TRBV15,ATSLTGQGFKAF
TRBV28,ASSFWTVYQETQY
TRBV3-1/TRBV3-2,ASSQGTFFNYGYT
TRBV18,ASSPRQTNEQF
TRBV5-1,ASRQDSSSGNTIY
TRBV10-3,AISEPSVPTDTQY
TRBV5-1,ASSRGLEIPDTQY
TRBV28,ASSPRGQVYEKLF
TRBV2,ASNVGGALYEQY
TRBV28,ASSFPIRPNTEAF
TRBV9,ASSIAQGRDTEAF
TRBV24-1,ATSDTGDSYEQY
TRBV11-2,ASSLRGPSGETQY
TRBV10-3,AISRDNEGSPLH
TRBV21-1,ASILLSSGGAGTQY
TRBV9,ASSPRLYQVEKLF
TRBV4-1,ASSQDGRGRPDTQY
TRBV7-8,ASSSGPGPKEAF
TRBV7-3,ASSSTGEEDTQY
TRBV30,AWSLRDRVYEQY
TRBV5-1,ASSPPTGSYEQY
TRBV6-4,ASSDSSGGADTQY
TRBV5-1,ASSLVGQGKETQY
TRBV4-1,ASSQGKASGNQPQH
TRBV19,ASSRQASKLNTEAF
TRBV6-4,ASSPSGGASKAQY
TRBV4-1,ASSQGRLAGGQETQY
TRBV27,ATSGQGYYGYT
TRBV5-5,ASSLGPNSPLH
TRBV5-4,ASSGSETQY
TRBV7-9,ASSFSDGRYEQY